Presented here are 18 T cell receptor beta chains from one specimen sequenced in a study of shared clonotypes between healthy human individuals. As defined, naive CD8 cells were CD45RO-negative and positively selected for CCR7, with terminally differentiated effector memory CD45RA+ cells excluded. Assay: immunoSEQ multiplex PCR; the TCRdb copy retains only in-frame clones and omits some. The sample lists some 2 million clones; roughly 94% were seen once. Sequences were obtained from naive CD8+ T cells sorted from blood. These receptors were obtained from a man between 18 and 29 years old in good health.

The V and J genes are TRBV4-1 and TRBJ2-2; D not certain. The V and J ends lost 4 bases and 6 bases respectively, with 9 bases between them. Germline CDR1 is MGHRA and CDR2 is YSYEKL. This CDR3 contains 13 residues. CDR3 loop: CASSPDPAGELFF. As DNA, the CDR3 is TGCGCCAGCAGCCCGGACCCAGCCGGGGAGCTGTTTTTT.

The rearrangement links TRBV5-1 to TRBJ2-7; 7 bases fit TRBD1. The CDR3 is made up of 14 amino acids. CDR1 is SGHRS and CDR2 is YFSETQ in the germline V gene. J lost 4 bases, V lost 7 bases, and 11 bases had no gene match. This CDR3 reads CASHLGTEPYEQYF. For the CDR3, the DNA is TGCGCCAGCCACTTAGGGACAGAGCCTTACGAGCAGTACTTC.

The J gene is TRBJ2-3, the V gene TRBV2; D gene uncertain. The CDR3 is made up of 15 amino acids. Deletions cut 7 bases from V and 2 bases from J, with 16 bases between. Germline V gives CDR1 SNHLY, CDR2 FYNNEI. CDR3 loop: CASKYESHFTDTQYF. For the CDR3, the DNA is TGTGCCAGCAAATACGAGTCCCACTTCACAGATACGCAGTATTTT.

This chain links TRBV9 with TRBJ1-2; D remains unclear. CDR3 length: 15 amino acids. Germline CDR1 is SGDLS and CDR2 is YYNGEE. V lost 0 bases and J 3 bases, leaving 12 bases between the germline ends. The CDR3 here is CASSVALSPDYGYTF. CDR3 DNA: TGTGCCAGCAGCGTAGCGTTATCGCCAGACTATGGCTACACCTTC.

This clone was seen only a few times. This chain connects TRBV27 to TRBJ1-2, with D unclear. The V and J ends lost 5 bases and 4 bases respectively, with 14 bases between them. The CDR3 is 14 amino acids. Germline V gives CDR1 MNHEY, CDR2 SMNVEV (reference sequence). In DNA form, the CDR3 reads TGTGCCAGCAGTCCAACGGACGGTATCTATGGCTACACCTTC. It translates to CASSPTDGIYGYTF.

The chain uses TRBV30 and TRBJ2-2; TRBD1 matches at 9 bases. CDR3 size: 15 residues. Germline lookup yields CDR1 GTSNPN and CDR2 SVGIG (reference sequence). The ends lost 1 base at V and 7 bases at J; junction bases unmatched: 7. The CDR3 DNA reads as TGTGCCTGGAGTGCCGGGACAGGGAGGGTCGGGGAGCTGTTTTTT. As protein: CAWSAGTGRVGELFF.

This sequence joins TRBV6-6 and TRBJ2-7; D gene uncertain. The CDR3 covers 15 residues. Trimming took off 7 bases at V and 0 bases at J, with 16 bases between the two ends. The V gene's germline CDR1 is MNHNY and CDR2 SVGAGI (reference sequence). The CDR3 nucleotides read TGTGCCAGCACCCCCCTCGACGACGGCTCCTACGAGCAGTACTTC. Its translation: CASTPLDDGSYEQYF.

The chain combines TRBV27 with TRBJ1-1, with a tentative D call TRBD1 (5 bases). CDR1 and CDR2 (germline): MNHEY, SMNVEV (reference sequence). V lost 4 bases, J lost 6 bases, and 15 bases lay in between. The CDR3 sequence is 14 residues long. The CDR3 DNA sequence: TGTGCCAGCAGTTCTGACAGACGAACAGCTGAAGCTTTCTTT. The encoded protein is CASSSDRRTAEAFF.

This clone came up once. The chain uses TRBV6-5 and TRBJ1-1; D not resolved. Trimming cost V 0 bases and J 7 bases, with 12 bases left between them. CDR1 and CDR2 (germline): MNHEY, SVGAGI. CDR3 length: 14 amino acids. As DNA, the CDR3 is TGTGCCAGCAGTTACTCTCTGGGAGGGTTTGAAGCTTTCTTT. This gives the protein CASSYSLGGFEAFF.

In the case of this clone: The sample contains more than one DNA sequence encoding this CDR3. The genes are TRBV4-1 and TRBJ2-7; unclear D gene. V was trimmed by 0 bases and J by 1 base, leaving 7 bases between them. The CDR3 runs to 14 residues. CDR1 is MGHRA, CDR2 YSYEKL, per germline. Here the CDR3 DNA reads TGCGCCAGCAGCCAAGATATAGGTTCCTACGAGCAGTACTTC. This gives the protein CASSQDIGSYEQYF.

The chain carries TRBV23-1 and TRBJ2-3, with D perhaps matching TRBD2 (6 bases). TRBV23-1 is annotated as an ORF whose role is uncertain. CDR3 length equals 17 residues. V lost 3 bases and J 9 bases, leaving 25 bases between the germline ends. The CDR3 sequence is CASSQPRREHDGPTQYF. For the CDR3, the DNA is TGCGCCAGCAGTCAGCCTCGGAGGGAACATGACGGCCCAACGCAGTATTTT.

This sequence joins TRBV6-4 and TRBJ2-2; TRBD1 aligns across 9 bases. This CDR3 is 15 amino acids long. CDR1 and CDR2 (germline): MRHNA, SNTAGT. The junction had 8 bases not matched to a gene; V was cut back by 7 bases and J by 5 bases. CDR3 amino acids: CASTAQGAGTGELFF. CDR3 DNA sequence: TGTGCCAGCACTGCACAGGGGGCAGGAACCGGGGAGCTGTTTTTT.

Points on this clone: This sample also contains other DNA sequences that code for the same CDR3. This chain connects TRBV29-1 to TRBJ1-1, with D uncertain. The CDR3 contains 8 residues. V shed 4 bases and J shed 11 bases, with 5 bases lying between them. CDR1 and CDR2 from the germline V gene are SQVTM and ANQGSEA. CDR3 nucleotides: TGCAGCGTTGTTGGCGCTTTCTTT. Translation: CSVVGAFF.

Written as DNA, the CDR3 is TGTGCCAGCGACCCGAGACTAGCCCTTCAAGAGACCCAGTACTTC. Its translation is CASDPRLALQETQYF. The rearrangement joins TRBV2 to TRBJ2-5, with 7 bases lining up with TRBD2. Germline trimming cut 8 bases from V and 2 bases from J; bases unmatched to any gene: 11. The CDR3 extends over 15 amino acids. Germline V gene data show CDR1 as SNHLY and CDR2 as FYNNEI.

CDR3 in DNA: TGTGCCAGCAGCCCTACTCGTGGACAGGGACAGCCCCAGCATTTT. This encodes CASSPTRGQGQPQHF. The gene calls are TRBV6-1 and TRBJ1-5, with 8 bases identical to TRBD1. Looked up from germline, CDR1 is MNHNS and CDR2 is SASEGT. CDR3 length: 15 amino acids. Losses at the gene ends were 6 bases for V and 7 bases for J; bases not matched to a gene: 11.

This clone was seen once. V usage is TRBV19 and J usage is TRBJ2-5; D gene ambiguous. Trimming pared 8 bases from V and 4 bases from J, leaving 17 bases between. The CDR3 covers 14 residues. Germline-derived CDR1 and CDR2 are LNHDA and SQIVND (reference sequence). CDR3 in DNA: TGTGCCAGTGCGCCCGGGCCCTCGGGAGAGACCCAGTACTTC. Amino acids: CASAPGPSGETQYF. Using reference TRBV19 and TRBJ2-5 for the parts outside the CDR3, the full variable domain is DGGITQSPKYLFRKEGQNVTLSCEQNLNHDAMYWYRQDPGQGLRLIYYSQIVNDFQKGDIAEGYSVSREKKESFPLTVTSAQKNPTAFYLCASAPGPSGETQYFGPGTRLLVL.

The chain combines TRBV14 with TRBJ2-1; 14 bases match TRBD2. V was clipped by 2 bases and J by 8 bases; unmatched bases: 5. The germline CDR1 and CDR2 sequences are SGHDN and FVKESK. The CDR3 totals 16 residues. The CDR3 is CASSQLGLAGDDEQFF. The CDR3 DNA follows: TGTGCCAGCAGCCAACTGGGACTAGCGGGAGACGATGAGCAGTTCTTC.

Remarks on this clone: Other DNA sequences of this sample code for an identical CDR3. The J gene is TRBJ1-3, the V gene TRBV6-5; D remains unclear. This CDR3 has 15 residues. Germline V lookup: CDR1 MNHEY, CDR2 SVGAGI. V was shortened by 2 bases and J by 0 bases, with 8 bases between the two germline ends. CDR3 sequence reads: CASSYVGSSGNTIYF. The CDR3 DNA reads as TGTGCCAGCAGTTACGTAGGGAGCTCTGGAAACACCATATATTTT.